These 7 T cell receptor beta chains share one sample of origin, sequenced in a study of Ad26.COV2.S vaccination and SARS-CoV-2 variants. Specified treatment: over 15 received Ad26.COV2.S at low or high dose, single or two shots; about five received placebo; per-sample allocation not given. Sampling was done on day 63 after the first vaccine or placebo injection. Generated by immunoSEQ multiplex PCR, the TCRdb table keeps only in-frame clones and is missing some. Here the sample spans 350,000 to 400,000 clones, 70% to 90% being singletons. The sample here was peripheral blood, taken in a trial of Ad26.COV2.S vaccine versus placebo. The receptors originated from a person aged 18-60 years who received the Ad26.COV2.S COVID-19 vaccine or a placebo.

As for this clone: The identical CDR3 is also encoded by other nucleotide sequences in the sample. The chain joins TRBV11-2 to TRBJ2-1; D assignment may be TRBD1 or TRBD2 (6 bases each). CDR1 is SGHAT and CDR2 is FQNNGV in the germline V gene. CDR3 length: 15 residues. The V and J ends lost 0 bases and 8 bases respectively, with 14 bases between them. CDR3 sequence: CASSLDGGGFDEQFF. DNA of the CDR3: TGTGCCAGCAGCTTAGACGGGGGCGGGTTCGATGAGCAGTTCTTC.

CDR3 residues: CASSRTGNSPLHF. The CDR3 nucleotides read TGTGCCAGCAGCCGTACAGGAAATTCACCCCTCCACTTT. The V and J genes are TRBV13 and TRBJ1-6; D is perhaps TRBD1 (5 bases). Trimming took off 5 bases at V and 7 bases at J, with 9 bases between the two ends. CDR1 and CDR2 from the germline V gene are PRHDT and FYEKMQ (reference sequence). The CDR3 has 13 residues.

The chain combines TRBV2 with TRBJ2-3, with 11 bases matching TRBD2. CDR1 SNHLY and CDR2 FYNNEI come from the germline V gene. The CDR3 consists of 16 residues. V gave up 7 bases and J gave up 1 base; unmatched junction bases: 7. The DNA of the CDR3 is TGTGCCAGCACCGAAAGGGGACTAGCGGGCACAGATACGCAGTATTTT. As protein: CASTERGLAGTDTQYF. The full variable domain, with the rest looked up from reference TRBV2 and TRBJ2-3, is EPEVTQTPSHQVTQMGQEVILRCVPISNHLYFYWYRQILGQKVEFLVSFYNNEISEKSEIFDDQFSVERPDGSNFTLKIRSTKLEDSAMYFCASTERGLAGTDTQYFGPGTRLTVL.

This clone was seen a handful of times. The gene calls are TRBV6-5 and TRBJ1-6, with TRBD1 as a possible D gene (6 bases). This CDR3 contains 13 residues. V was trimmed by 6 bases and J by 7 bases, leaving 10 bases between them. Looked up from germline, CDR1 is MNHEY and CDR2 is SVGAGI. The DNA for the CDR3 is TGTGCCAGCAGATACCAGGGGAATTCACCCCTCCACTTT. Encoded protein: CASRYQGNSPLHF.

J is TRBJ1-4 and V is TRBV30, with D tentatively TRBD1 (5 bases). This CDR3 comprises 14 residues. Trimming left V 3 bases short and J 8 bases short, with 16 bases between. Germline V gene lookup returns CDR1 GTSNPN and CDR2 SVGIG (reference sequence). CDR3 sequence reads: CAWSRGREDEKLFF. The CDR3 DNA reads TGTGCCTGGAGCCGGGGCAGGGAGGACGAAAAACTGTTTTTT.

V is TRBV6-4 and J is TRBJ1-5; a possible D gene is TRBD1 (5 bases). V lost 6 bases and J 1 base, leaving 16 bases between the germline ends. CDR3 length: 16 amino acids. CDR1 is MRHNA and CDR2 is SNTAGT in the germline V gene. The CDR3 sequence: CASRKPRTPSNQPQHF. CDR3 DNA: TGTGCCAGCAGAAAGCCGAGGACACCCAGCAATCAGCCCCAGCATTTT.

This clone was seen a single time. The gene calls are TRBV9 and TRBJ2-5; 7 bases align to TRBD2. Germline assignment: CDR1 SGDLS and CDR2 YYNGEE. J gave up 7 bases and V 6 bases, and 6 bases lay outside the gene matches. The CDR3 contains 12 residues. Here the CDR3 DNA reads TGTGCCAGCAACCGGGAGGCGGGGACCCAGTACTTC. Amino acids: CASNREAGTQYF.